The rows below give T cell receptor beta chains drawn from one sample of a study of T-cell memory formation after mild COVID-19. TCRdb reprocessed the 5' RACE reads via MiXCR and lists one record per CDR3 protein. This table holds hundreds of thousands of distinct CDR3 sequences, around an eighth found once. The source material was PBMCs or a T cell subset sorted from them (not recorded which). These TCRs come from a man between 18 and 29 years old who had mild COVID-19 (a few samples of this study predate the infection). Cell type and time point are not known. CDR3s include the opening cysteine and the closing phenylalanine or tryptophan. The order of the fields is CDR3 length, V gene, clone size, D gene, J gene, CDR3 protein, CDR3 DNA. The D gene is left open where the match is weak. Not every row has a clone size; where given, it reads once, few, many or a size class.

14	TRBV20-1	few	-	TRBJ2-2	CSASGSPNTGELFF	TGCAGTGCTAGTGGTAGCCCGAACACCGGGGAGCTGTTTTTT
15	TRBV5-1	many	TRBD1	TRBJ1-1	CASSLQGPPNTEAFF	TGCGCCAGCAGCCTACAGGGGCCCCCGAACACTGAAGCTTTCTTT
14	TRBV6-5	few	-	TRBJ2-1	CASSYSARAHEQFF	TGTGCCAGCAGTTACTCGGCGAGGGCCCATGAGCAGTTCTTC
13	TRBV20-1	many	-	TRBJ2-3	CSATGQGPDTQYF	TGCAGTGCTACGGGGCAGGGGCCAGATACGCAGTATTTT
14	TRBV10-3	few	TRBD1	TRBJ2-5	CAISQQGSEETQYF	TGTGCCATCAGTCAACAGGGGTCAGAAGAGACCCAGTACTTC
15	TRBV12-3/TRBV12-4	-	-	TRBJ1-5	CASSLVQGPNQPQHF	TGTGCCAGCAGTTTGGTACAGGGACCCAATCAGCCCCAGCATTTT
13	TRBV5-1	-	TRBD1	TRBJ2-7	CASSGTGGVEQYF	TGCGCCAGCAGCGGAACAGGGGGAGTCGAGCAGTACTTC
17	TRBV4-1	many	TRBD1	TRBJ2-1	CASSREGRTGDYNEQFF	TGCGCCAGCAGCCGAGAAGGAAGGACAGGGGATTACAATGAGCAGTTCTTC
16	TRBV5-1	-	-	TRBJ2-1	CASSLTESSSYNEQFF	TGCGCCAGCAGTTTAACGGAGTCTAGCTCCTACAATGAGCAGTTCTTC
13	TRBV11-2	few	-	TRBJ2-1	CASSFVWVNEQFF	TGTGCCAGCAGCTTCGTGTGGGTGAATGAGCAGTTCTTC
16	TRBV9	-	-	TRBJ1-4	CASSVGDGATNEKLFF	TGTGCCAGCAGCGTAGGGGACGGCGCAACTAATGAAAAACTGTTTTTT
14	TRBV12-3/TRBV12-4	few	TRBD1	TRBJ2-2	CASVRGQDTGELFF	TGTGCCAGCGTTAGGGGGCAGGACACCGGGGAGCTGTTTTTT
14	TRBV3-1	few	-	TRBJ2-1	CASSHNQGRHEQFF	TGTGCCAGCAGCCACAACCAGGGGAGACATGAGCAGTTCTTC
15	TRBV18	few	-	TRBJ1-4	CASSSVIATNEKLFF	TGTGCCAGCTCCTCCGTGATTGCAACTAATGAAAAACTGTTTTTT
12	TRBV2	many	-	TRBJ2-1	CASSSSDVGQFF	TGTGCCAGCAGTTCGTCGGACGTAGGGCAGTTCTTC
15	TRBV4-1	-	-	TRBJ1-3	CASSQDVGVGFTIYF	TGCGCCAGCAGCCAAGACGTGGGTGTGGGGTTCACCATATATTTT
14	TRBV20-1	few	TRBD1	TRBJ1-1	CSAKADRGDTEAFF	TGCAGTGCTAAAGCGGACAGGGGGGACACTGAAGCTTTCTTT
13	TRBV6-6	few	TRBD1	TRBJ1-2	CASSFTGVYGYTF	TGTGCCAGCAGTTTCACAGGGGTCTATGGCTACACCTTC
17	TRBV7-8	few	-	TRBJ2-7	CASSLRSDPFIRGEQYF	TGTGCCAGCAGCTTACGATCGGACCCCTTTATCCGGGGCGAGCAGTACTTC
13	TRBV5-1	many	TRBD1	TRBJ1-1	CASSPYRGTEAFF	TGCGCCAGCAGCCCCTACAGGGGCACTGAAGCTTTCTTT